Listed below are T cell receptor beta chains from one sample, sequenced in a study of identical twins. TCRdb analysed the 5' RACE reads with MiXCR anew, one entry per CDR3 protein. The repertoire holds 240,000 or so distinct CDR3 sequences, with approximately 12% as singletons. A further study also used this sample, focusing on yellow fever vaccine responses in identical twins.

Source material: memory (CD45RO+) T cells sorted from blood. The receptors derive from a woman under 30 in good health. CDR3s include the opening cysteine and the closing phenylalanine or tryptophan. A D gene is named only where the DNA matches it firmly. Size values are once, few and many counts, or a class for expanded clones, and some rows have none.

CDR3	DNA	size	V	J	D
CASSLEGTENSPLHF	TGTGCCAGCAGCTTAGAGGGGACCGAGAATTCACCCCTCCACTTT	many	TRBV7-8	TRBJ1-6	-
CASSYLTFYRGGHSYNEQFF	TGTGCCAGCAGTTACTTGACCTTCTATCGGGGAGGCCATTCCTACAATGAGCAGTTCTTC	many	TRBV6-2/TRBV6-3	TRBJ2-1	-
CAIRGTVSGNTIYF	TGTGCCATCAGAGGGACGGTCTCTGGAAACACCATATATTTT	many	TRBV10-3	TRBJ1-3	-
CASSDLAELYNEQFF	TGTGCCAGCAGTGACCTAGCGGAACTCTACAATGAGCAGTTCTTC	many	TRBV6-2/TRBV6-3	TRBJ2-1	TRBD2
CASSQSNNYGYTF	TGTGCCAGCAGCCAAAGCAATAACTATGGCTACACCTTC	many	TRBV11-2	TRBJ1-2	-
CSARDLPSGSPDTQYF	TGCAGTGCTAGAGATTTGCCTAGCGGGAGTCCAGATACGCAGTATTTT	few	TRBV20-1	TRBJ2-3	TRBD2
CASSYTGTNNLETQYF	TGTGCCAGCAGTTATACCGGGACTAACAATTTGGAGACCCAGTACTTC	few	TRBV7-8	TRBJ2-5	TRBD2
CASSLTGSAGAGAFF	TGTGCCAGCAGTTTAACGGGGTCGGCAGGGGCCGGAGCTTTCTTT	-	TRBV27	TRBJ1-1	-
CASSLGQGDQETQYF	TGCGCCAGCAGCCTCGGACAGGGGGACCAAGAGACCCAGTACTTC	many	TRBV4-3	TRBJ2-5	TRBD1
CSASPMTGDNSPLHF	TGCAGTGCTAGCCCGATGACAGGGGATAATTCACCCCTCCACTTT	few	TRBV20-1	TRBJ1-6	TRBD1
CASSPGGSGRLQYQETQYF	TGTGCCAGCTCACCAGGAGGTAGCGGGAGGCTTCAGTACCAAGAGACCCAGTACTTC	few	TRBV18	TRBJ2-5	TRBD2
CASRRNTVNTEAFF	TGTGCCAGCAGACGGAACACAGTGAACACTGAAGCTTTCTTT	many	TRBV12-3/TRBV12-4	TRBJ1-1	-
CASSESTILYEQYF	TGTGCCAGCAGTGAGTCGACTATTTTATACGAGCAGTACTTC	-	TRBV6-1	TRBJ2-7	-
CAWSVKGRKNTEAFF	TGTGCCTGGAGTGTAAAGGGACGGAAGAACACTGAAGCTTTCTTT	few	TRBV30	TRBJ1-1	-
CSVGAVTDTQYF	TGCAGCGTTGGAGCAGTCACAGATACGCAGTATTTT	many	TRBV29-1	TRBJ2-3	-
CASSARWGSVAKNIQYF	TGTGCCAGCAGCGCCCGTTGGGGGTCTGTAGCCAAAAACATTCAGTACTTC	-	TRBV6-1	TRBJ2-4	-
CASSIAGNRPQHF	TGTGCCAGCAGCATAGCAGGGAATCGCCCCCAGCATTTT	few	TRBV5-5	TRBJ1-5	-
CASSLVLGGAYEQYF	TGCGCCAGCAGCCTCGTTTTAGGGGGAGCCTACGAGCAGTACTTC	-	TRBV4-1	TRBJ2-7	-
CASSARLVSNEQFF	TGTGCCAGCAGCGCCCGACTAGTTTCGAATGAGCAGTTCTTC	few	TRBV7-6	TRBJ2-1	-
CASSLAGTALNEQYF	TGTGCCAGCAGTTTAGCCGGGACAGCCCTAAACGAGCAGTACTTC	-	TRBV12-3/TRBV12-4	TRBJ2-7	TRBD1
CASSLSGLLTEAFF	TGTGCCAGCAGTTTATCAGGGCTCCTAACTGAAGCTTTCTTT	many	TRBV27	TRBJ1-1	-
CSARVSGRGNEQFF	TGCAGTGCTAGGGTTAGCGGGAGGGGCAATGAGCAGTTCTTC	-	TRBV20-1	TRBJ2-1	TRBD2
CASIHGGAQYF	TGTGCCAGCATACACGGTGGGGCCCAGTACTTC	-	TRBV6-5	TRBJ2-5	-
CASRADRVQETQYF	TGTGCCAGCAGAGCCGACAGGGTCCAAGAGACCCAGTACTTC	-	TRBV6-1	TRBJ2-5	TRBD1
CASSLLDTNEKLFF	TGTGCCAGCAGTCTCCTAGACACTAATGAAAAACTGTTTTTT	many	TRBV12-3/TRBV12-4	TRBJ1-4	-
CASSLGDRRQETQYF	TGTGCCAGCAGTTTAGGCGACAGGCGGCAAGAGACCCAGTACTTC	-	TRBV27	TRBJ2-5	-
CASSLRQAELFF	TGTGCCAGCAGCCTGAGACAGGCTGAGCTGTTTTTT	few	TRBV12-3/TRBV12-4	TRBJ2-2	-
CASLPPGLGQETQYF	TGCGCCAGCCTCCCCCCGGGACTGGGACAAGAGACCCAGTACTTC	few	TRBV5-1	TRBJ2-5	-
CSAGTSGGVYNEQFF	TGCAGTGCTGGGACTAGCGGGGGAGTGTACAATGAGCAGTTCTTC	few	TRBV20-1	TRBJ2-1	TRBD2
CASSTRRGGAHEAFF	TGTGCCAGCAGCACTCGTCGTGGAGGCGCACACGAAGCTTTCTTT	-	TRBV7-9	TRBJ1-1	-
CSATGLAGLSAAEQYF	TGCAGTGCTACGGGACTAGCGGGTCTCTCCGCAGCCGAGCAGTACTTC	many	TRBV20-1	TRBJ2-7	TRBD2
CASRNTGGSYNEQFF	TGTGCCAGCAGAAACACAGGGGGCTCCTACAATGAGCAGTTCTTC	many	TRBV6-1	TRBJ2-1	TRBD1
CASRPIFGEGGKSSYNEQFF	TGTGCCAGCAGACCCATCTTCGGGGAGGGGGGGAAGAGCTCCTACAATGAGCAGTTCTTC	-	TRBV6-2/TRBV6-3	TRBJ2-1	-
CASSLQGGVSEKLFF	TGTGCCAGCAGCTTACAAGGGGGGGTTAGTGAAAAACTGTTTTTT	few	TRBV7-2	TRBJ1-4	-
CASSQRGQETQYF	TGTGCCAGCAGCCAACGGGGCCAAGAGACCCAGTACTTC	few	TRBV3-1	TRBJ2-5	-
CASSFGQGGETQYF	TGTGCCAGCAGCTTCGGACAGGGAGGGGAGACCCAGTACTTC	few	TRBV7-9	TRBJ2-5	-
CSASLRVSGELFF	TGCAGTGCTAGTTTGAGGGTATCCGGGGAGCTGTTTTTT	few	TRBV20-1	TRBJ2-2	-
CASSQVPGRSTEAFF	TGTGCCAGCAGCCAAGTTCCAGGTCGTAGCACTGAAGCTTTCTTT	few	TRBV14	TRBJ1-1	-
CAWSGRLREQYF	TGTGCCTGGAGTGGACGACTGAGGGAGCAGTACTTC	-	TRBV30	TRBJ2-7	-
CASSQSGGAEAFF	TGTGCCAGCTCCCAATCAGGGGGTGCTGAAGCTTTCTTT	many	TRBV18	TRBJ1-1	TRBD1
CASSLRPIADTQYF	TGTGCCAGCAGTTTAAGACCCATCGCAGATACGCAGTATTTT	-	TRBV12-3/TRBV12-4	TRBJ2-3	-
CSARGGWVKNIQYF	TGCAGTGCTAGAGGAGGGTGGGTCAAAAACATTCAGTACTTC	-	TRBV20-1	TRBJ2-4	-
CSASSRDSAYNRQFF	TGCAGTGCTAGCTCCCGGGACAGTGCCTACAATCGTCAGTTCTTC	many	TRBV20-1	TRBJ2-1	TRBD1
CSARDAVSLISPLHF	TGCAGTGCTAGAGATGCGGTATCGCTAATTTCACCCCTCCACTTT	few	TRBV20-1	TRBJ1-6	-
CASSLQIGYEQYF	TGTGCCAGCAGCTTACAAATAGGCTACGAGCAGTACTTC	few	TRBV5-5	TRBJ2-7	-
CSVGTAGARTDTQYF	TGCAGCGTTGGGACGGCGGGAGCAAGGACAGATACGCAGTATTTT	many	TRBV29-1	TRBJ2-3	TRBD2
CASSQGSGQTRYEQFF	TGTGCCAGCAGCCAAGGCTCGGGACAGACCAGGTATGAGCAGTTCTTC	-	TRBV7-2	TRBJ2-1	TRBD1
CASSLIPAGGSSYNEQFF	TGTGCCAGCAGCTTAATACCAGCGGGGGGGAGCTCCTACAATGAGCAGTTCTTC	-	TRBV7-3	TRBJ2-1	TRBD2
CASSSTWFGEYEQYF	TGCGCCAGCAGCTCGACGTGGTTTGGGGAGTACGAGCAGTACTTC	few	TRBV5-1	TRBJ2-7	-
CASSPQTASYNEQFF	TGTGCCAGCAGCCCCCAGACAGCGTCCTACAATGAGCAGTTCTTC	-	TRBV7-3	TRBJ2-1	-
CASRKDHQETQYF	TGTGCCAGCAGAAAGGACCACCAAGAGACCCAGTACTTC	few	TRBV12-3/TRBV12-4	TRBJ2-5	-
CASSLEGLNSPLHF	TGCGCCAGCAGCTTGGAGGGCCTAAATTCACCCCTCCACTTT	many	TRBV7-8	TRBJ1-6	-
CASSLGDRRNEQYF	TGTGCCAGCAGTTTGGGGGACAGGCGAAACGAGCAGTACTTC	few	TRBV27	TRBJ2-7	TRBD1
CASSLGGTGFEQYF	TGTGCCAGCAGCTTAGGGGGGACAGGGTTCGAGCAGTACTTC	few	TRBV7-2	TRBJ2-7	TRBD1
CASTRGYNEKLFF	TGCGCCAGTACCAGGGGGTATAATGAAAAACTGTTTTTT	few	TRBV5-1	TRBJ1-4	TRBD1
CASSHGQGMSGANVLTF	TGCGCCAGCAGCCACGGACAGGGAATGAGTGGGGCCAACGTCCTGACTTTC	few	TRBV5-1	TRBJ2-6	TRBD1
CASRTGSAEAFF	TGCGCCAGCAGGACAGGGAGTGCTGAAGCTTTCTTT	few	TRBV5-1	TRBJ1-1	TRBD1